The 32 T cell receptor beta chains in this list originate from one sample, sequenced in a study of cytomegalovirus exposure and HLA in healthy donors. This PCR relied on a set of 60 Vbeta primers and 13 Jbeta primers. Only in-frame clones appear in the TCRdb table, and some are missing; sequencing was by immunoSEQ multiplex PCR. The sample shows approximately 150,000 clones, roughly three quarters of them seen only once. The source material was PBMCs. The receptor set was obtained from a woman aged 40 to 55 in good health and CMV-seropositive.

The chain joins TRBV7-3 to TRBJ2-1; TRBD2 matches 12 bases. Germline V gene sequence: CDR1 SGHTA, CDR2 FQGTGA. The junction had 5 bases not matched to a gene; V was cut back by 2 bases and J by 9 bases. CDR3 size: 15 residues. CDR3 in amino acids: CASSLLAGGSSEQFF. The CDR3 nucleotides read TGTGCCAGCAGCTTACTAGCGGGGGGGTCGAGTGAGCAGTTCTTC.

The chain employs TRBV4-3 and TRBJ1-2, with 9 bases that match TRBD1. CDR3 size: 16 residues. V shed 0 bases and J 4 bases; nucleotides not matched to a gene: 6. The germline V gene has CDR1 LGHNA and CDR2 YSLEER. CDR3 sequence: CASSQDTGGAGYGYTF. The CDR3 DNA is TGCGCCAGCAGCCAAGATACAGGGGGCGCCGGCTATGGCTACACCTTC.

The V and J genes are TRBV19 and TRBJ2-2; maybe TRBD1 (7 bases). V dropped 5 bases and J dropped 6 bases, with 13 bases sitting between them. There are 14 residues in the CDR3. Germline V lookup: CDR1 LNHDA, CDR2 SQIVND (reference sequence). As DNA, the CDR3 is TGTGCCAGTAGTGTCTCCAGGGGGGCCGGGGAGCTGTTTTTT. Its protein product is CASSVSRGAGELFF.

The chain uses TRBV28 and TRBJ2-2, with TRBD1 identical over 8 bases. From germline, CDR1 is MDHEN and CDR2 SYDVKM. Trimming cost V 6 bases and J 6 bases; bases outside gene matches: 3. CDR3 length: 13 amino acids. This chain's CDR3 is CASRGQDAGELFF. The CDR3 DNA follows: TGTGCCAGCAGGGGACAGGACGCCGGGGAGCTGTTTTTT.

The V and J genes are TRBV27 and TRBJ1-5; tentative D call: TRBD1 (6 bases). Trimming pared 5 bases from V and 6 bases from J, leaving 17 bases between. Germline values: CDR1 MNHEY, CDR2 SMNVEV (reference sequence). The CDR3 is 15 residues long. CDR3 region: CASSPTTQGSQPQHF. The CDR3 coding sequence is TGTGCCAGCAGTCCAACGACACAGGGTTCTCAGCCCCAGCATTTT.

The rearrangement links TRBV9 to TRBJ1-1; D unresolved. With 0 bases removed from V and 2 bases from J, the gap between germline ends came to 5 bases. CDR3 size: 13 residues. Germline CDR1 is SGDLS and CDR2 is YYNGEE. The CDR3 region is CASSVVFNTEAFF. Here the CDR3 DNA reads TGTGCCAGCAGCGTAGTCTTCAACACTGAAGCTTTCTTT.

This clone was seen only once. The chain recombines TRBV6-6 with TRBJ1-5; 8 nucleotides align to TRBD1. Germline V gene sequence: CDR1 MNHNY, CDR2 SVGAGI (reference sequence). The V and J ends lost 5 bases and 6 bases, in that order; junction bases with no gene match: 6. The CDR3 consists of 14 residues. The CDR3: CASSMGQVLQPQHF. CDR3 DNA: TGTGCCAGCAGTATGGGACAGGTACTTCAGCCCCAGCATTTT.

The CDR3 DNA reads as TGTGCCAGCAGCCGCTTTGCGGGAAGCACAGATACGCAGTATTTT. This encodes CASSRFAGSTDTQYF. The chain links TRBV5-5 to TRBJ2-3, with a weak D call TRBD2 (6 bases). Deletions cut 4 bases from V and 0 bases from J, with 12 bases between. The germline gives CDR1 SGHKS, CDR2 YYEKEE (reference sequence). This CDR3 comprises 15 residues.

The gene calls are TRBV7-2 and TRBJ1-6, with D maybe TRBD1 (5 bases). Germline V gene sequence: CDR1 SGHTA, CDR2 FQGNSA. V lost 1 base and J 5 bases, leaving 9 bases between the germline ends. The CDR3 extends over 15 amino acids. CDR3 region: CASSLDGRDNSPLHF. CDR3 in DNA: TGTGCCAGCAGCTTAGATGGCAGGGATAATTCACCCCTCCACTTT.

This clone was seen once. The chain recombines TRBV5-8 with TRBJ2-1, with 12 bases fitting TRBD2. There are 15 residues in the CDR3. The germline V gene encodes CDR1 SGHTS and CDR2 YDEGEE. J gave up 9 bases and V 4 bases, and 8 bases lay outside the gene matches. For the CDR3, the DNA is TGTGCCAGCAGCCCCCCTAGCGGGGGGGCGACTGAGCAGTTCTTC. Translation gives CASSPPSGGATEQFF.

The chain has TRBV7-3 and TRBJ2-2; 7 bases match TRBD2. The V gene end was trimmed by 6 bases and the J gene end by 6 bases; junction bases not matched to a gene: 7. The CDR3 length is 14 residues. Germline CDR1 and CDR2: SGHTA and FQGTGA. This chain's CDR3 is CASSSSSGAGELFF. The CDR3 bases are TGTGCCAGCAGTTCCTCAAGCGGGGCCGGGGAGCTGTTTTTT.

The rearrangement joins TRBV6-4 to TRBJ2-3; D might be TRBD2 (7 bases). The germline gives CDR1 MRHNA, CDR2 SNTAGT. V was trimmed by 3 bases and J by 0 bases, leaving 13 bases between them. The CDR3 contains 16 residues. The CDR3 nucleotides are TGTGCCAGCAGTGATAGGTGGGGGGGCAGCACAGATACGCAGTATTTT. Amino acids: CASSDRWGGSTDTQYF.

This clone appeared a single time. The chain is built from TRBV5-6 and TRBJ2-6; 8 bases agree with TRBD1. The J segment lost 4 bases and the V segment lost 4 bases, leaving 10 bases of the junction unmatched. Germline CDR1 SGHDT, CDR2 YYEEEE. The CDR3 is 17 amino acids. CDR3 in amino acids: CASSPPGQGSGANVLTF. CDR3 coding DNA: TGTGCCAGCAGCCCCCCAGGACAGGGTTCCGGGGCCAACGTCCTGACTTTC.

The chain uses TRBV19 and TRBJ1-1, with TRBD1 identical over 7 bases. The junction had 2 bases not matched to a gene; V was cut back by 4 bases and J by 0 bases. Germline CDR1 is LNHDA and CDR2 is SQIVND (reference sequence). CDR3 size: 14 residues. CDR3 protein: CASSKTGLNTEAFF. As DNA, the CDR3 is TGTGCCAGTAGTAAGACAGGGTTGAACACTGAAGCTTTCTTT.

J is TRBJ1-6 and V is TRBV7-2, with D possibly being TRBD1 (5 bases). V shed 5 bases and J shed 5 bases, with 19 bases lying between them. CDR1 and CDR2 from the germline V gene are SGHTA and FQGNSA. The CDR3 spans 17 residues. CDR3 bases: TGTGCCAGCAGCCCTATTGGCGGGACGGCAAATAATTCACCCCTCCACTTT. This codes for CASSPIGGTANNSPLHF.

For the CDR3, the DNA is TGTGCCAGCAGACCTACAGGGGCCATGGTAACTGAAGCTTTCTTT. Amino acid sequence: CASRPTGAMVTEAFF. The chain employs TRBV6-5 and TRBJ1-1, with 7 bases matching TRBD1. The V and J ends lost 6 bases and 5 bases, in that order; junction bases with no gene match: 12. Germline V CDR1 and CDR2: MNHEY, SVGAGI. This CDR3 comprises 15 residues.

V gene TRBV7-2 combines with J gene TRBJ2-7, with D uncertain. Germline lookup yields CDR1 SGHTA and CDR2 FQGNSA. This CDR3 has 14 residues. Trimming pared 1 base from V and 1 base from J, leaving 8 bases between. This CDR3 is CASSLVPSSYEQYF. The CDR3 nucleotides are TGTGCCAGCAGCTTAGTTCCCAGTTCCTACGAGCAGTACTTC.

The genes are TRBV6-6 and TRBJ1-2; D unresolved. From germline, CDR1 is MNHNY and CDR2 SVGAGI (reference sequence). With 6 bases removed from V and 7 bases from J, the gap between germline ends came to 18 bases. The CDR3 runs to 14 residues. The CDR3 nucleotides are TGTGCCAGCAGAACCGGGATAACCATCTCTGGCTACACCTTC. Its translation: CASRTGITISGYTF.

The chain combines TRBV7-8 with TRBJ2-7; 11 bases line up with TRBD1. The CDR3 runs 17 residues. Trimming removed 5 bases from V and 2 bases from J; junction bases left unmatched: 11. Per germline, CDR1 SGHVS and CDR2 FQNEAQ. The CDR3 DNA reads TGTGCCAGCAGCCGAGGGACAGGGGGAGCACAGACCTACGAGCAGTACTTC. Its translation: CASSRGTGGAQTYEQYF.

The chain carries TRBV14 and TRBJ1-3, with a weak D call TRBD1 (6 bases). The CDR3 spans 15 residues. Germline-derived CDR1 and CDR2 are SGHDN and FVKESK. The ends were cut back, 9 bases at V and 1 base at J, with 16 bases in the middle. The CDR3 sequence: CASRSQGPSGNTIYF. CDR3 nucleotide sequence: TGTGCCAGTAGATCTCAGGGGCCTTCTGGAAACACCATATATTTT.

The chain carries TRBV5-1 and TRBJ2-6; D may be TRBD1 (6 bases). CDR1 and CDR2 (germline): SGHRS, YFSETQ. Trimming pared 0 bases from V and 0 bases from J, leaving 10 bases between. This CDR3 spans 17 amino acids. In DNA, the CDR3 is TGCGCCAGCAGCTTGGGCGACAGGATCTCTGGGGCCAACGTCCTGACTTTC. Its translation is CASSLGDRISGANVLTF.

The rearrangement joins TRBV15 to TRBJ1-1; D remains unclear. CDR3 size: 16 residues. The V end lost 0 bases, the J end lost 4 bases, and 15 bases lay between the germline ends. CDR1 and CDR2 from the germline V gene are LNHNV and YYDKDF (reference sequence). The CDR3 nucleotides read TGTGCCACCAGCAGAGACCCCTTTGATAGAGGCACTGAAGCTTTCTTT. Protein product: CATSRDPFDRGTEAFF. Combining the CDR3 with reference TRBV15 and TRBJ1-1 gives the whole variable domain DAMVIQNPRYQVTQFGKPVTLSCSQTLNHNVMYWYQQKSSQAPKLLFHYYDKDFNNEADTPDNFQSRRPNTSFCFLDIRSPGLGDTAMYLCATSRDPFDRGTEAFFGQGTRLTVV.

The chain is built from TRBV7-2 and TRBJ1-1, with D tentatively TRBD1 (6 bases). Trimming stripped 1 base from V and 4 bases from J, with 10 bases between. The CDR3 consists of 14 residues. Germline values: CDR1 SGHTA, CDR2 FQGNSA. The CDR3 spells CASSLGGRVTEAFF. The DNA of the CDR3 is TGTGCCAGCAGCTTAGGGGGGCGTGTCACTGAAGCTTTCTTT.

The V gene is TRBV7-9, the J gene TRBJ2-5, with TRBD2 identical over 7 bases. V lost 6 bases, J lost 1 base, and 11 bases stayed unmatched. The CDR3 is 16 amino acids. Germline V gene data show CDR1 as SEHNR and CDR2 as FQNEAQ (reference sequence). The CDR3 nucleotides are TGTGCCAGCAGTCGCTTAGCCGGGACTACCCAAGAGACCCAGTACTTC. It yields the protein CASSRLAGTTQETQYF.

This clone occurred a few times. The chain is built from TRBV30 and TRBJ1-6; the D gene is possibly TRBD1 (5 bases). CDR1 and CDR2 (germline): GTSNPN, SVGIG (reference sequence). The germline V and J ends were trimmed by 5 bases and 7 bases, with 15 bases remaining between them. This CDR3 is built from 14 residues. CDR3 region: CAWLQGDGNSPLHF. In DNA form, the CDR3 reads TGTGCCTGGCTGCAAGGGGATGGAAATTCACCCCTCCACTTT. Combining the CDR3 with reference TRBV30 and TRBJ1-6 gives the whole variable domain SQTIHQWPATLVQPVGSPLSLECTVEGTSNPNLYWYRQAAGRGLQLLFYSVGIGQISSEVPQNLSASRPQDRQFILSSKKLLLSDSGFYLCAWLQGDGNSPLHFGNGTRLTVT.

The V call is TRBV28, the J call TRBJ1-2, with 10 bases identical to TRBD1. V dropped 5 bases and J dropped 0; count of bases not matched to a gene: 3. CDR3 size: 15 residues. Per germline, CDR1 MDHEN and CDR2 SYDVKM. CDR3 bases: TGTGCCAGCAGTGGGACAGGGGTTACTAACTATGGCTACACCTTC. This gives the protein CASSGTGVTNYGYTF.

V usage is TRBV4-2 and J usage is TRBJ1-2; TRBD1 is a possible D gene (5 bases). The CDR3 contains 15 residues. The germline CDR1 and CDR2 sequences are LGHNA and YNFKEQ. The ends were cut back, 4 bases at V and 4 bases at J, with 16 bases in the middle. CDR3 DNA: TGTGCCAGCAGCCCGTCTCGGGAGGGGATCTATGGCTACACCTTC. This gives the protein CASSPSREGIYGYTF.

V and J are TRBV7-2 and TRBJ2-3, with 7 bases lining up with TRBD2. Germline lookup yields CDR1 SGHTA and CDR2 FQGNSA. Losses at the gene ends were 3 bases for V and 6 bases for J; bases not matched to a gene: 9. The CDR3 contains 15 residues. CDR3 sequence reads: CASSFSLWGGDTQYF. CDR3 DNA: TGTGCCAGCAGCTTTAGCCTCTGGGGAGGGGATACGCAGTATTTT.

The CDR3 DNA sequence: TGTGCCAGCAGCGCTTCCGGGACATCTTTCACCTATGGCTACACCTTC. Translating it yields CASSASGTSFTYGYTF. The chain links TRBV9 to TRBJ1-2, with D possibly matching TRBD1 (6 bases). Germline V gene sequence: CDR1 SGDLS, CDR2 YYNGEE. The V end lost 3 bases, the J end lost 4 bases, and 19 bases lay between the germline ends. CDR3 length: 16 amino acids.

The genes are TRBV11-2 and TRBJ2-5; no clear D gene. TRBJ2-7 matches the DNA end more closely, so the J call is doubtful. Germline V gene sequence: CDR1 SGHAT, CDR2 FQNNGV. The CDR3 loop spans 11 amino acids. For the CDR3, the DNA is TGTGCCAGCAGCTCCACCTACGAGCAGTACTTC. As protein: CASSSTYEQYF.

The V call is TRBV5-6, the J call TRBJ1-1, with TRBD1 as a possible D gene (5 bases). The germline gives CDR1 SGHDT, CDR2 YYEEEE. Trimming took 1 base from V and 8 from J, leaving 9 bases between them. This CDR3 region has 12 residues. The CDR3 reads CASSLRGREAFF. CDR3 coding DNA: TGTGCCAGCAGCTTGAGGGGCCGAGAAGCTTTCTTT.

The chain recombines TRBV9 with TRBJ2-3; possibly TRBD2 for D (6 bases). Germline V lookup: CDR1 SGDLS, CDR2 YYNGEE. The V end lost 3 bases, the J end lost 6 bases, and 17 bases lay between the germline ends. The CDR3 contains 15 residues. CDR3 loop: CASSGSGRGMDTQYF. The DNA of the CDR3 is TGTGCCAGCAGCGGATCGGGACGGGGGATGGATACGCAGTATTTT.